This T cell receptor beta chain was recovered during a study of T-cell memory formation after mild COVID-19. Study context: The study found TCR clusters largely donor specific. Study conclusions and caveats: Pre-infection memory showed some responding clones, and this suggested that cross-reactive memory joined.

In regard to this clonotype: No antigen is known for it.

It was 5'RACE with constant-segment primers that produced the TCR alpha and TCR beta cDNA libraries, which carried sample barcodes and UMIs. One entry per CDR3 protein results from TCRdb running MiXCR on the 5' RACE reads. The sample has about 340,000 distinct CDR3 sequences; about an eighth are singletons. CDR1 and CDR2 (germline): MNHEY, SMNVEV (reference sequence). V dropped 3 bases and J dropped 5; count of bases not matched to a gene: 4. The CDR3 runs to 16 residues. The chain couples TRBV27 to TRBJ2-5, with 15 bases fitting TRBD2. Input material: PBMCs or a T cell subset sorted from them (not recorded which). The TCR sequence derives from a young man who had mild COVID-19 (a few samples of this study predate the infection). Cell type and time point are not known. The CDR3 nucleotides are TGTGCCAGCAGTTTTGGACTAGCGGGGGGGCTTGAGACCCAGTACTTC. Protein product: CASSFGLAGGLETQYF.